Given below is one T cell receptor beta chain in context. No antigen is known for it. This specimen comes from a study of vaccination effects on CD4 cells after COVID-19. Ahead of sequencing, the ViraFEST assay grew antigen-specific CD4+ T cells using viral peptide pools. Cells that had been cultured for roughly ten days were the source of isolated CD4+ T cells. Vaccine administered to participants consisted of two doses of either BNT162b2 or mRNA-1273. Having tested negative for nucleocapsid antibodies, the vaccine recipients showed no prior SARS-CoV-2 infection. Whole-study results and caveats: Infection- and vaccine-induced clones contracted markedly late after vaccination.

The data were produced by immunoSEQ multiplex PCR, yet TCRdb's version contains in-frame clones alone and is incomplete. The table records about 22,000 clones, approximately 77% of them present only once. The CDR3 is 15 amino acids. Germline CDR1 is SGHRS and CDR2 is YFSETQ. Trimming removed 6 bases from V and 6 bases from J; junction bases left unmatched: 9. Source: CD4+ T cells from PBMCs cultured with HCoV-NL63 spike peptides, taken after COVID-19 vaccination. The TCR comes from a human donor who received a COVID-19 vaccine. The chain combines TRBV5-1 with TRBJ1-6; 7 bases map to TRBD1. The CDR3 is CASTEMGQSNSPLHF. For the CDR3, the DNA is TGCGCCAGCACCGAAATGGGACAGAGTAATTCACCCCTCCACTTT.